A selection of T cell receptor beta chains follows, all from one sample in a study of shared clonotypes between healthy human individuals. Using immunoSEQ multiplex PCR, the repertoire was profiled, and TCRdb retains in-frame clones only, with some absent. This sample has some 2 million clones; less than 95% occur once, and the top ten carry 0.9% to 1.4%. Sequenced input: naive CD8+ T cells sorted from blood. These receptors all stem from a man in his late teens or twenties in good health. CDR3s include the opening cysteine and the closing phenylalanine or tryptophan. A D gene is named only where the DNA matches it firmly. Clone size is given for some rows only: seen once, a few or many times, or a class if the clone is expanded.

J: TRBJ2-3
D: TRBD2
V: TRBV13
size: -
length: 15
CDR3: CASSPAGDGTDTQYF
DNA: TGTGCCAGCAGCCCAGCGGGGGATGGCACAGATACGCAGTATTTT

J: TRBJ1-4
D: -
V: TRBV5-4
size: -
length: 13
CDR3: CASSLRGYEKLFF
DNA: TGTGCCAGCAGCTTGCGTGGGTACGAAAAACTGTTTTTT

J: TRBJ1-1
D: TRBD1
V: TRBV30
size: -
length: 15
CDR3: CAWMVDRGEATEAFF
DNA: TGTGCCTGGATGGTGGACAGGGGAGAAGCCACTGAAGCTTTCTTT

J: TRBJ2-2
D: TRBD2
V: TRBV5-3
size: -
length: 16
CDR3: CARSLKSGTNTGELFF
DNA: TGTGCCAGAAGCTTGAAGAGCGGGACCAACACCGGGGAGCTGTTTTTT

J: TRBJ2-5
D: TRBD2
V: TRBV6-1
size: once
length: 16
CDR3: CASSEVGGSVRETQYF
DNA: TGTGCCAGCAGTGAGGTCGGCGGGAGCGTGAGGGAGACCCAGTACTTC

J: TRBJ2-1
D: TRBD1
V: TRBV6-1
size: -
length: 14
CDR3: CASKETGVFYEQFF
DNA: TGTGCCAGCAAGGAGACAGGGGTGTTCTATGAGCAGTTCTTC

J: TRBJ2-7
D: -
V: TRBV10-3
size: -
length: 18
CDR3: CAISDNHEKGTRFYEQYF
DNA: TGTGCCATCAGCGACAACCACGAGAAGGGGACACGGTTCTACGAGCAGTACTTC

J: TRBJ2-6
D: TRBD2
V: TRBV27
size: -
length: 22
CDR3: CASSLVFSASGIVPSGANVLTF
DNA: TGTGCCAGCAGTTTGGTATTTAGCGCTAGCGGGATAGTTCCGTCTGGGGCCAACGTCCTGACTTTC

J: TRBJ2-7
D: TRBD1
V: TRBV6-1
size: -
length: 15
CDR3: CASSEASGGRYEQYF
DNA: TGTGCCAGCAGTGAAGCGTCAGGGGGCAGGTACGAGCAGTACTTC

J: TRBJ2-7
D: -
V: TRBV29-1
size: -
length: 11
CDR3: CSVDRGYEQYF
DNA: TGCAGCGTTGACAGAGGCTACGAGCAGTACTTC